Listed here are 20 T cell receptor beta chains from one sample, sequenced in a study of T cells in women clearing cervical HPV infection. Libraries were prepared by immunoSEQ multiplex PCR; TCRdb keeps only in-frame clonotypes and omits some of them. The repertoire shows 23,000 or so clones; the top ten hold 24%. The sample comprised blood buffy coat. The source of these receptors is a woman between 18 and 75 years old with a cervical HPV16 infection that either progressed to CIN3+ or cleared (not recorded which).

A word on this clone: Read coverage stops 3 residues before the CDR3 terminus; the germline J gene supplies the remainder. This chain links TRBV2 with TRBJ2-7, with D tentatively TRBD2 (6 bases). Trimming took 8 bases from V and 3 from J, leaving 8 bases between them. Germline-derived CDR1 and CDR2 are SNHLY and FYNNEI. This CDR3 contains 11 residues. Here the CDR3 reads CASGGFYEQYF. The CDR3 DNA, read in part, is TGTGCCAGCGGGGGGTTCTACGAG. Filled out from reference TRBV2 and TRBJ2-7, the complete variable domain reads EPEVTQTPSHQVTQMGQEVILRCVPISNHLYFYWYRQILGQKVEFLVSFYNNEISEKSEIFDDQFSVERPDGSNFTLKIRSTKLEDSAMYFCASGGFYEQYFGPGTRLTVT.

The CDR3 protein is CASGEQGSTNEKLFF. Partial CDR3 DNA: TGCGCCAGCGGCGAACAGGGATCAACTAATGAAAAA. The chain combines TRBV5-1 with TRBJ1-4; perhaps TRBD1 as D (6 bases). Coverage ceases 3 residues before the CDR3 finishes, and the germline J gene fills in the end. CDR3 size: 15 residues. With 7 bases removed from V and 0 bases from J, the gap between germline ends came to 13 bases. Germline lookup yields CDR1 SGHRS and CDR2 YFSETQ.

Comment on this clone: The CDR3 goes on 3 residues after the read ends, and that part is filled in from the germline J gene. The rearrangement uses TRBV7-6 and TRBJ1-4, with D tentatively TRBD1 (6 bases). The germline V gene has CDR1 SGHVS and CDR2 FNYEAQ. This CDR3 contains 15 residues. V was cut by 5 bases and J by 8 bases, with 18 bases left in between. CDR3 amino acids: CASSIRQAGGEKLFF. The sequenced CDR3 bases are TGTGCCAGCAGCATAAGACAGGCGGGTGGGGAAAAA.

Of note for this clone: Sequencing ends 3 residues short of the CDR3 end; the germline J gene provides the rest. The chain employs TRBV7-9 and TRBJ1-1; no firm D call. V was clipped by 3 bases and J by 6 bases, with 5 bases between them. The CDR3 totals 11 residues. Germline V gene data show CDR1 as SEHNR and CDR2 as FQNEAQ (reference sequence). The sequenced CDR3 bases are TGTGCCAGCAGCTTTATCGCTGAA. Its translation is CASSFIAE. From start to end, the CDR3 is CASSFIAEAFF.

A note on this clone: The missing CDR3 end, 3 residues past where the read stops, is filled in from the germline J gene. V is TRBV18 and J is TRBJ2-1, with 9 bases aligning to TRBD1. Germline CDR1 is KGHSH and CDR2 is LQKENI. The CDR3 contains 15 residues. V lost 3 bases and J lost 5; bases outside the gene matches: 5. CDR3 loop: CASSPGTGSNNEQFF. The part of the CDR3 DNA that was read is TGTGCCAGCTCACCCGGGACAGGGTCAAACAATGAG.

Points on this clone: The read terminates 3 residues before the CDR3 end, so the remaining end is supplied by the germline J gene. This chain links TRBV7-8 with TRBJ2-5, with a tentative D call TRBD2 (6 bases). Germline assignment: CDR1 SGHVS and CDR2 FQNEAQ. The CDR3 runs 14 residues. Trimming stripped 4 bases from V and 1 base from J, with 10 bases between. CDR3 DNA, as far as it was read: TGTGCCAGCAGCTCGGGACTCATCCAAGAGACC. Translation: CASSSGLIQET. The complete CDR3 sequence is CASSSGLIQETQYF.

In the case of this clone: Coverage ceases 3 residues before the CDR3 finishes, and the germline J gene fills in the end. This chain connects TRBV6-2 or TRBV6-3 to TRBJ1-4, with 8 bases matching TRBD1. The CDR3 sequence is 16 residues long. With 5 bases clipped from V and 1 base from J, the junction kept 6 bases outside the gene matches. Germline-derived CDR1 and CDR2 are MNHEY and SVGEGT. CDR3 DNA (partial): TGTGCCAGCAGTCTGGACAGGGTAGAAACTAATGAAAAA. Protein: CASSLDRVETNEK. The whole CDR3 reads CASSLDRVETNEKLFF.

On this clone: The read ends 3 residues shy of where the CDR3 ends; the end is completed using the germline J gene. The chain combines TRBV2 with TRBJ1-5, with 8 nucleotides matching TRBD1. V was pared by 1 base and J by 5 bases, with 4 bases of the junction left unmatched. The CDR3 is 15 residues long. Germline-derived CDR1 and CDR2 are SNHLY and FYNNEI. CDR3: CASSEGQGAHQPQHF. The sequenced CDR3 bases are TGTGCCAGCAGTGAAGGTCAGGGGGCCCATCAGCCC.

With regard to this clone: The read ends 3 residues before the CDR3 terminus; that terminus is restored from the germline J gene. The gene calls are TRBV18 and TRBJ2-2; D call uncertain. Germline lookup yields CDR1 KGHSH and CDR2 LQKENI. CDR3 length: 14 residues. The ends were cut back, 2 bases at V and 1 base at J, with 5 bases in the middle. The DNA read from the CDR3 is TGTGCCAGCTCACCAGTCTTGAACACCGGGGAG. Its translation is CASSPVLNTGE. The whole CDR3 sequence is CASSPVLNTGELFF.

For this clone: The read finishes 3 residues shy of the CDR3 end, and the germline J gene is used to complete it. The chain employs TRBV10-1 and TRBJ1-3; the D is unclear. The V gene lost 0 bases and the J gene lost 0 bases, with 6 bases spanning the gap. CDR3 length equals 15 residues. Germline loops: CDR1 WNHNN, CDR2 SYGVQD (reference sequence). The CDR3 DNA, read in part, is TGCGCCAGCAGTGAGTCGAACGGCTCTGGAAACACC. This translates into CASSESNGSGNT. The whole CDR3 protein reads CASSESNGSGNTIYF.

Turning to this clone: With the read ending 3 residues before the CDR3 end, the germline J gene is used to fill in that end. The same CDR3 can be traced to other DNA sequences in this sample. The chain recombines TRBV7-2 with TRBJ1-3; TRBD1 agrees at 7 bases. The CDR3 has 14 residues. Germline CDR1 and CDR2: SGHTA and FQGNSA. J lost 1 base, V lost 5 bases, and 2 bases had no gene match. The sequenced part of the CDR3 DNA is TGTGCCAGCAGCGTACAGGGGTCTGGAAACACC. It translates to CASSVQGSGNT. The CDR3 as a whole reads CASSVQGSGNTIYF.

A word on this clone: Sequencing ends 3 residues short of the CDR3 end; the germline J gene provides the rest. This chain connects TRBV4-1 to TRBJ2-6; D remains ambiguous. V gave up 1 base and J gave up 2 bases, with 9 bases separating them. Germline V lookup: CDR1 MGHRA, CDR2 YSYEKL. The CDR3 spans 16 residues. CDR3 DNA (partial): TGCGCCAGCAGCCAAGCATCCAGGACTGGGGCCAACGTC. Translating it yields CASSQASRTGANV. The CDR3 reads in full as CASSQASRTGANVLTF.

Regarding this clone: The DNA ends 3 residues before the CDR3 does, and the rest of the CDR3 is filled in from the germline J gene. V usage is TRBV28 and J usage is TRBJ2-7; 7 bases are a match to TRBD1. Trimming at V came to 6 bases and at J to 1 base, leaving 9 bases not matched to a gene. Germline lookup yields CDR1 MDHEN and CDR2 SYDVKM. The CDR3 runs to 15 residues. The CDR3 DNA, read in part, is TGTGCCAGCAGCCCCTTAGACAGGGAATCCTACGAG. Translated: CASSPLDRESYE. The full CDR3 reads CASSPLDRESYEQYF.

To note about this clone: The missing CDR3 end, 3 residues past where the read stops, is filled in from the germline J gene. This rearrangement joins TRBV7-9 to TRBJ2-7; D is ambiguous. V lost 0 bases, J lost 3 bases, and 12 bases lay in between. Germline V gene sequence: CDR1 SEHNR, CDR2 FQNEAQ (reference sequence). This CDR3 spans 15 amino acids. The part of the CDR3 DNA that was read is TGTGCCAGCAGCTTAGCGCTAGGTCCAAACTACGAG. It encodes CASSLALGPNYE. The entire CDR3 protein reads CASSLALGPNYEQYF.

Concerning this clone: The missing CDR3 end, 3 residues past where the read stops, is filled in from the germline J gene. The chain carries TRBV12-3 or TRBV12-4 and TRBJ1-6; the D is unclear. The CDR3 spans 15 residues. Trimming removed 6 bases from V and 3 bases from J, with 12 bases in between. The CDR3 DNA, read in part, is TGTGCCAGCAGCACCAAAGGTGACTATAATTCACCC. It translates to CASSTKGDYNSP. The complete CDR3 reads CASSTKGDYNSPLHF.

With regard to this clone: Read data end 3 residues before the CDR3 end; the end is taken from the germline J gene. The chain is built from TRBV7-2 and TRBJ2-7, with 7 bases fitting TRBD1. CDR3 length: 13 residues. CDR1 and CDR2 from the germline V gene are SGHTA and FQGNSA. J gave up 3 bases and V 6 bases, and 5 bases lay outside the gene matches. The CDR3 protein is CASRKGQDYEQYF. The sequenced CDR3 bases are TGTGCCAGCAGAAAAGGACAGGACTACGAG.

On this clone: The read finishes 3 residues shy of the CDR3 end, and the germline J gene is used to complete it. The rearrangement uses TRBV19 and TRBJ1-2; possibly TRBD1 for D (6 bases). The CDR3 has 13 residues. Germline loops: CDR1 LNHDA, CDR2 SQIVND (reference sequence). CDR3 DNA (partial): TGTGCCAGTAGTAGAAGGGACACTTGGGGC. Amino acid sequence: CASSRRDTWG. The whole CDR3 region reads CASSRRDTWGYTF.

As for this clone: The read ends 3 residues before the CDR3 terminus; that terminus is restored from the germline J gene. The chain links TRBV19 to TRBJ2-7; 9 positions agree with TRBD1. Germline lookup yields CDR1 LNHDA and CDR2 SQIVND (reference sequence). V shed 5 bases, J shed 4 bases, and the junction held 6 bases outside the gene matches. The CDR3 loop spans 14 amino acids. The sequenced part of the CDR3 DNA is TGTGCCAGTAGTCTCTCGACAGGGGGTTACGAG. Protein: CASSLSTGGYE. The full CDR3 reads CASSLSTGGYEQYF.

On this clone itself: The read terminates 3 residues ahead of where the CDR3 ends, so the germline J gene completes it. The genes are TRBV19 and TRBJ1-1, with D tentatively TRBD1 (6 bases). V lost 6 bases to trimming and J lost 6 bases, with 20 bases between them. This CDR3 has 15 amino acids. CDR1 LNHDA and CDR2 SQIVND come from the germline V gene (reference sequence). The CDR3 bases that were read are TGTGCCAGTAGCTATACACAGGGAGCTATTTCTGAA. Its protein product is CASSYTQGAISE. The CDR3, in full, reads CASSYTQGAISEAFF.

Comment on this clone: The read comes to an end 3 residues before the CDR3 does, leaving the germline J gene to fill in the end. The chain couples TRBV18 to TRBJ1-4; 7 bases agree with TRBD1. In germline, CDR1 is KGHSH, CDR2 LQKENI. The CDR3 loop spans 16 amino acids. CDR3 amino acids: CASSLTGALNNSPLFF. The part of the CDR3 DNA that was read is TGTGCCAGCTCACTCACAGGGGCGTTAAATAATTCACCA. The entire variable domain, with the rest obtained from reference TRBV18 and TRBJ1-4, is as follows: NAGVMQNPRHLVRRRGQEARLRCSPMKGHSHVYWYRQLPEEGLKFMVYLQKENIIDESGMPKERFSAEFPKEGPSILRIQQVVRGDSAAYFCASSLTGALNNSPLFFGSGTQLSVL.